This note documents a single T cell receptor (beta chain) sequence. Its antigen remains unidentified. At one end the junction does not follow the germline gene, possibly because of a read error. This sample stems from a study of cytotoxic CD8 clonotypes in ibrutinib-treated CLL. Whole-study context: Once patients had received a median around 12 months of treatment, range 6 to 36, response samples were obtained. Study findings and constraints: A rise in clonality was seen at ibrutinib response, and a fall back toward baseline was seen at progression.

The germline CDR1 and CDR2 sequences are SGHRS and YFSETQ. The CDR3 extends over 12 amino acids. Sequencing was performed with immunoSEQ multiplex PCR; in TCRdb, only in-frame clones are kept and a portion is missing. This repertoire shows some 140,000 clones, around three quarters found once; its top ten account for about 13%. This TCR was sampled from a human donor with chronic lymphocytic leukemia. The sequencing used PBMCs, collected after 12 months of ibrutinib treatment. V and J are TRBV5-1 and TRBJ2-7; D may be TRBD1 (5 bases). CDR3: CASNRQPYEQYF. Written as DNA, the CDR3 is TGTGCCAGCAACAGACAGCCCTACGAGCAGTACTTC.